This TCR beta chain was retrieved from a study of T-cell memory formation after mild COVID-19. About the study: Clusters were largely donor specific. Points from the study as a whole: Researchers could not confirm that second-wave clones peaking on day 37 targeted SARS-CoV-2. Clones which contracted sat mainly in CM and EM if CD4+, and in EMRA if CD8+. The study detected some responding clones in pre-infection memory, suggesting cross-reactive memory joined.

This clonotype was counted a single time. Its antigen is still unknown. The V gene lost 7 bases and the J gene lost 5 bases, with 27 bases spanning the gap. CDR1 is DFQATT, CDR2 SNEGSKA, per germline (reference sequence). The CDR3 sequence is 16 residues long. TCRdb processed the 5' RACE reads anew with MiXCR; each CDR3 protein has one entry. This table holds 350,000 to 550,000 distinct CDR3 sequences, around 17% found once. The chain couples TRBV20-1 to TRBJ2-7, with a possible D match to TRBD1 (6 bases). Sequencing input: PBMCs or a T cell subset sorted from them (not recorded which). This receptor was obtained from a man aged 18 to 29 who had mild COVID-19 (a few samples of this study predate the infection). Cell type and time point are not known. For the CDR3, the DNA is TGCAGTGTTCGACCCGCTGGGGGCAGTGCCCCCCACGAGCAGTACTTC. Its protein product is CSVRPAGGSAPHEQYF.